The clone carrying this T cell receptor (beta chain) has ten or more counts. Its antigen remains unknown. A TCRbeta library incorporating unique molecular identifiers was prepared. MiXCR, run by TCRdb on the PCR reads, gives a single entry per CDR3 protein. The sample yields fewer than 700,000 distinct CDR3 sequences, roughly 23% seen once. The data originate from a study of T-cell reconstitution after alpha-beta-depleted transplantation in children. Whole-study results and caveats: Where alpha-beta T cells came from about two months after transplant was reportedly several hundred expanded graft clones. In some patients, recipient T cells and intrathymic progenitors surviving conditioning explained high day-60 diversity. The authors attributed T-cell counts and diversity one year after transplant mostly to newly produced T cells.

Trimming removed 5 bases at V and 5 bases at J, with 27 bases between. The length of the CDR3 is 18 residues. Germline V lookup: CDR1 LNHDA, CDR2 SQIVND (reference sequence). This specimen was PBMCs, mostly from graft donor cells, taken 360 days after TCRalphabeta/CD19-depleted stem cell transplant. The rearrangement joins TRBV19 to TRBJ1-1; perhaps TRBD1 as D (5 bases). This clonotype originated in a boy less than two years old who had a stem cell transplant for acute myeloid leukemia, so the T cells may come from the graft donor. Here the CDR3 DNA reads TGTGCCAGTAGTGCACCTTTCGGACTGCTCGATACAGGAACTGAAGCTTTCTTT. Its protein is CASSAPFGLLDTGTEAFF. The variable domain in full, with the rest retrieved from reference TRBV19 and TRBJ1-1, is DGGITQSPKYLFRKEGQNVTLSCEQNLNHDAMYWYRQDPGQGLRLIYYSQIVNDFQKGDIAEGYSVSREKKESFPLTVTSAQKNPTAFYLCASSAPFGLLDTGTEAFFGQGTRLTVV.